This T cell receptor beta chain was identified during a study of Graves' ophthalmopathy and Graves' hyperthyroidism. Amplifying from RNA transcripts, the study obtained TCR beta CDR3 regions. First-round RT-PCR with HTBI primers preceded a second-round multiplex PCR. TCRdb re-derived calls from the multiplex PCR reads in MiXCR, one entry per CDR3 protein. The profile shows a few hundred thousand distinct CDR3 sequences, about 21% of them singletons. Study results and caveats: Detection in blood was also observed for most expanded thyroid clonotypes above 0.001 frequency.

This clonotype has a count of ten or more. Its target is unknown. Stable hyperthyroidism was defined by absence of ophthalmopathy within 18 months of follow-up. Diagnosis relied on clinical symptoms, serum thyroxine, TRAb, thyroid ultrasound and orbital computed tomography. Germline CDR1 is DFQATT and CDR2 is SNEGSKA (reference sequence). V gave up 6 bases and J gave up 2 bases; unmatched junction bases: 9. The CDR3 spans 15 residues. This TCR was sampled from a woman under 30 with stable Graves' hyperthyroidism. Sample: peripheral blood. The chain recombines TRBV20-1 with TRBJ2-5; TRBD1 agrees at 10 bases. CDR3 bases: TGCAGTGCCCCGGGACAGGGGATTACTCAAGAGACCCAGTACTTC. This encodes CSAPGQGITQETQYF.